Below, 27 T cell receptor beta chains from the same sample are listed, as sequenced in a study of molecular identifiers for immune sequencing clone quantification (dated by TCRdb to the late 2010s). The library was obtained by PCR. This sample was sequenced with a NextSeq 500. TCRdb reworked the public reads: Q25 trimming with fastp, MiXCR clone assembly, productive beta chains retained. Every CDR3 protein is listed once, alongside the most common genes and DNA of its rows. In all, the sample holds 90,000 or so distinct CDR3 sequences, and approximately 23% of those were seen once. The ten most abundant clones make up approximately 0.8% of the sample. Specimen: naive CD8+ T cells from blood, with Jurkat cell RNA spiked in. What the cell subset or site label conveys for this sample: FACS-sorted CD8+CD4-CCR7+CD45RA+ naive T cells. Receptors were obtained from a human donor in good health. Some libraries in this study had Jurkat cell RNA spiked in.

The chain carries TRBV2 and TRBJ2-1, with D perhaps being TRBD1 or TRBD2 (6 bases each). The CDR3 contains 18 residues. V shed 3 bases and J shed 3 bases, with 21 bases lying between them. Germline V lookup: CDR1 SNHLY, CDR2 FYNNEI. The CDR3 loop is CASSDGSGGGGVYNEQFF. The CDR3 region has the DNA TGTGCCAGCAGTGACGGAAGCGGAGGAGGGGGTGTCTACAATGAGCAGTTCTTC.

This clonotype turned up a few times. The J gene is TRBJ2-3, the V gene TRBV4-3, with D possibly TRBD1 on 6 matching bases. CDR3 length equals 13 residues. V gave up 2 bases and J gave up 6 bases, with 9 bases separating them. Germline loops: CDR1 LGHNA, CDR2 YSLEER. CDR3 sequence reads: CASSQFRGDTQYF. Here the CDR3 DNA reads TGCGCCAGCAGCCAATTCAGGGGTGATACGCAGTATTTT.

This clonotype was recorded a few times. For the CDR3, the DNA is TGTGCCAGCAGTTTATGGGGCTGGCAGGGGGTAGGGGAGCAGTACTTC. This gives the protein CASSLWGWQGVGEQYF. This sequence joins TRBV28 and TRBJ2-7, with 7 bases that match TRBD1. Looked up from germline, CDR1 is MDHEN and CDR2 is SYDVKM. The trim removed 0 bases at V and 7 bases at J, leaving 12 bases unmatched. This CDR3 contains 16 residues. The full variable domain, in which reference TRBV28 and TRBJ2-7 provide the parts outside the CDR3, is DVKVTQSSRYLVKRTGEKVFLECVQDMDHENMFWYRQDPGLGLRLIYFSYDVKMKEKGDIPEGYSVSREKKERFSLILESASTNQTSMYLCASSLWGWQGVGEQYFGPGTRLTVT.

V gene TRBV11-3 combines with J gene TRBJ2-1; TRBD2 agrees at 7 bases. The trim removed 0 bases at V and 5 bases at J, leaving 7 bases unmatched. This CDR3 spans 16 amino acids. Germline lookup yields CDR1 SGHNT and CDR2 YENEEA. As DNA, the CDR3 is TGTGCCAGCAGCTTAGAGGCCGCTAGCGGCAACAATGAGCAGTTCTTC. Protein sequence: CASSLEAASGNNEQFF.

The chain joins TRBV30 to TRBJ1-1; no firm D call. The CDR3 length is 16 residues. Germline V gives CDR1 GTSNPN, CDR2 SVGIG (reference sequence). Deletions cut 5 bases from V and 5 bases from J, with 24 bases between. In DNA form, the CDR3 reads TGTGCCTGGTGGCCCACTGGACGCGTGTATTGGACTGAAGCTTTCTTT. It translates to CAWWPTGRVYWTEAFF.

A note on this clonotype: A much larger clone sits a single nucleotide away, making a read error possible. The chain employs TRBV4-3 and TRBJ1-2; TRBD1 might be the D (5 bases). Germline V gene sequence: CDR1 LGHNA, CDR2 YSLEER. The CDR3 has 15 amino acids. V was trimmed by 4 bases and J by 5 bases, leaving 17 bases between them. Here the CDR3 reads CASSPERGLGYGYTF. The DNA for the CDR3 is TGCGCCAGCAGCCCAGAGAGGGGCCTTGGGTATGGCTACACCTTC.

This clonotype showed up many times. V gene TRBV20-1 combines with J gene TRBJ2-4; D is unresolved. The CDR3 length is 13 residues. Germline CDR1 is DFQATT and CDR2 is SNEGSKA (reference sequence). V lost 3 bases and J 0 bases, leaving 6 bases between the germline ends. CDR3 DNA: TGCAGTGCTAGGCTGCCAGCCAAAAACATTCAGTACTTC. Its protein is CSARLPAKNIQYF.

The sample holds many counts of this clonotype. The chain is built from TRBV13 and TRBJ1-3; TRBD1 might be the D (5 bases). The CDR3 totals 14 residues. V was trimmed by 5 bases and J by 1 base, leaving 9 bases between them. Germline V CDR1 and CDR2: PRHDT, FYEKMQ (reference sequence). The CDR3 protein is CASSSGGSGNTIYF. The CDR3 bases are TGTGCCAGCAGCAGCGGGGGATCTGGAAACACCATATATTTT. Together with reference TRBV13 and TRBJ1-3, the CDR3 gives the full variable domain: AAGVIQSPRHLIKEKRETATLKCYPIPRHDTVYWYQQGPGQDPQFLISFYEKMQSDKGSIPDRFSAQQFSDYHSELNMSSLELGDSALYFCASSSGGSGNTIYFGEGSWLTVV.

The sample holds many counts of this clonotype. J is TRBJ2-3 and V is TRBV5-1; a possible D gene is TRBD2 (5 bases). The CDR3 totals 16 residues. V lost 2 bases to trimming and J lost 0 bases, with 13 bases between them. CDR1 and CDR2 from the germline V gene are SGHRS and YFSETQ. The CDR3 region is CASSFGLLSSTDTQYF. The CDR3 bases are TGCGCCAGCAGCTTCGGACTCTTATCTAGCACAGATACGCAGTATTTT.

This clonotype has a handful of counts. CDR3 in amino acids: CASSLAGQGNTEAFF. The CDR3 coding sequence is TGTGCCAGCAGCTTGGCGGGACAGGGGAACACTGAAGCTTTCTTT. The chain carries TRBV5-6 and TRBJ1-1; 9 bases are shared with TRBD1. Germline CDR1 is SGHDT and CDR2 is YYEEEE. V lost 0 bases, J lost 1 base, and 1 base stayed unmatched. This CDR3 spans 15 amino acids. Supplemented by reference TRBV5-6 and TRBJ1-1, the full variable domain reads DAGVTQSPTHLIKTRGQQVTLRCSPKSGHDTVSWYQQALGQGPQFIFQYYEEEERQRGNFPDRFSGHQFPNYSSELNVNALLLGDSALYLCASSLAGQGNTEAFFGQGTRLTVV.

As to this clonotype: A much larger clone lies a single base off, so this may be a read error. The CDR3 ends on some other residue instead of the conserved phenylalanine or tryptophan, so this is likely a read error. The chain joins TRBV29-1 to TRBJ1-1; D is uncertain. The CDR3 loop spans 11 amino acids. In germline, CDR1 is SQVTM, CDR2 ANQGSEA. V lost 7 bases and J lost 4, with 10 bases in between. CDR3 protein: CSAPWGTEAFL. In DNA form, the CDR3 reads TGCAGCGCTCCCTGGGGCACTGAAGCTTTCCTT.

This clonotype was counted many times. The chain combines TRBV4-3 with TRBJ2-7; D call uncertain. The V and J ends lost 0 bases and 0 bases respectively, with 3 bases between them. This CDR3 comprises 13 residues. Looked up from germline, CDR1 is LGHNA and CDR2 is YSLEER. CDR3 in amino acids: CASSQDFSYEQYF. For the CDR3, the DNA is TGCGCCAGCAGCCAAGATTTCTCCTACGAGCAGTACTTC.

In its sample, this clonotype was seen a few times. The chain couples TRBV4-3 to TRBJ2-1, with a weak D call TRBD2 (6 bases). This CDR3 is built from 16 residues. CDR1 is LGHNA and CDR2 is YSLEER in the germline V gene. Trimming took off 1 base at V and 5 bases at J, with 15 bases between the two ends. CDR3 sequence (DNA): TGCGCCAGCAGCCAAGTCCCGCGGGAAGCCCACAATGAGCAGTTCTTC. Translated: CASSQVPREAHNEQFF.

This clonotype was counted many times. V gene TRBV7-9 combines with J gene TRBJ1-4; maybe TRBD1 (6 bases). The CDR3 contains 13 residues. Germline loops: CDR1 SEHNR, CDR2 FQNEAQ (reference sequence). V was shortened by 4 bases and J by 7 bases, with 10 bases between the two germline ends. CDR3 nucleotide sequence: TGTGCCAGCAGCTCCCTAGGGGGTGAAAAACTGTTTTTT. This sequence encodes CASSSLGGEKLFF.

Ten or more counts support this clonotype. This rearrangement joins TRBV4-3 to TRBJ2-3; 7 bases match TRBD2. Germline V gives CDR1 LGHNA, CDR2 YSLEER. Unmatched junction bases numbered 8, after V lost 0 bases and J lost 11 bases. CDR3 size: 14 residues. This CDR3 reads CASSQESPSGEQYF. DNA of the CDR3: TGCGCCAGCAGCCAAGAATCGCCCAGCGGGGAGCAGTATTTT.

There are a few counts of this clonotype. This chain links TRBV5-8 with TRBJ2-7, with 7 bases identical to TRBD2. Germline loops: CDR1 SGHTS, CDR2 YDEGEE. J was trimmed by 3 bases and V by 2 bases; bases with no gene match: 5. This CDR3 region has 14 residues. CDR3 region: CASSFLGDYYEQYF. The DNA for the CDR3 is TGTGCCAGCAGCTTTTTAGGGGACTACTACGAGCAGTACTTC.

A word on this clonotype: A much larger clone differs by one base, so this may be a read error. The CDR3 DNA reads TGCGCCAGCAGCTTGGTTCAAGGGGGGCCTGAGGCTCTCTTT. This sequence encodes CASSLVQGGPEALF. The V and J genes are TRBV5-1 and TRBJ1-1; D perhaps matches TRBD1 (6 bases). The germline CDR1 and CDR2 sequences are SGHRS and YFSETQ. The CDR3 contains 14 residues.

The chain uses TRBV6-2 or TRBV6-3 and TRBJ2-2, with 10 bases aligning to TRBD2. Germline CDR1 and CDR2: MNHEY and SVGEGT. The CDR3 runs 17 residues. V lost 6 bases, J lost 4 bases, and 11 bases stayed unmatched. CDR3 DNA sequence: TGTGCCAGCAGCCACGACCGGCTAGCGGGGGCCACCGGGGAGCTGTTTTTT. It translates to CASSHDRLAGATGELFF.

The chain has TRBV9 and TRBJ2-1; 8 nucleotides agree with TRBD1. V trimming: 4 bases; J trimming: 6 bases; junction bases outside the gene matches: 9. CDR1 and CDR2 (germline): SGDLS, YYNGEE. This CDR3 has 15 amino acids. DNA of the CDR3: TGTGCCAGCAGCTCCACCGGGACAGGTCTCAATGAGCAGTTCTTC. This sequence encodes CASSSTGTGLNEQFF.

This clonotype was recorded many times. CDR3 region: CASSYSWGVRREQYF. The CDR3 DNA is TGTGCCAGCAGTTACTCGTGGGGGGTCCGTCGCGAGCAGTACTTC. The V gene is TRBV6-2 or TRBV6-3, the J gene TRBJ2-7; tentatively, D is TRBD2 (6 bases). The CDR3 extends over 15 amino acids. The V and J ends lost 0 bases and 6 bases respectively, with 15 bases between them. Germline V CDR1 and CDR2: MNHEY, SVGEGT.

The chain uses TRBV7-9 and TRBJ2-3; 10 bases map to TRBD2. CDR1 is SEHNR and CDR2 is FQNEAQ in the germline V gene (reference sequence). With V trimmed by 0 bases and J by 0 bases, 9 bases remained unmatched. This CDR3 region has 19 residues. Here the CDR3 reads CASSLALVLAGESTDTQYF. In DNA, the CDR3 is TGTGCCAGCAGCTTAGCTTTAGTGCTAGCGGGGGAAAGCACAGATACGCAGTATTTT.

In its sample, this clonotype was seen a few times. V is TRBV7-6 and J is TRBJ2-2, with 7 positions matching TRBD2. Germline loops: CDR1 SGHVS, CDR2 FNYEAQ. V lost 0 bases to trimming and J lost 2 bases; unmatched junction nucleotides: 3. The CDR3 is 16 amino acids. DNA for the CDR3: TGTGCCAGCAGCTTAGCTAGCGGGTCCAACACCGGGGAGCTGTTTTTT. It specifies CASSLASGSNTGELFF.

This clonotype was seen a few times. The chain links TRBV7-9 to TRBJ1-1; 11 nucleotides line up with TRBD1. Looked up from germline, CDR1 is SEHNR and CDR2 is FQNEAQ (reference sequence). CDR3 length: 17 residues. Germline trimming cut 5 bases from V and 4 bases from J; bases unmatched to any gene: 12. The CDR3 nucleotides read TGTGCCAGCAGCCCATCCCGCGGACAGGGGGCGCGCACTGAAGCTTTCTTT. It specifies CASSPSRGQGARTEAFF.

As concerns this clonotype: A much larger clonotype is one base distant, so this may be a read error. The rearrangement uses TRBV7-2 and TRBJ2-7; no definite D call. Trimming pared 4 bases from V and 6 bases from J, leaving 10 bases between. The CDR3 is 12 residues long. Germline values: CDR1 SGHTA, CDR2 FQGNSA. The CDR3 bases are TGTGCCAGCAGCTCGAAACACTTCGAGCAGTACTTC. This codes for CASSSKHFEQYF.

This clonotype appeared a few times. This sequence joins TRBV6-2 or TRBV6-3 and TRBJ1-2; possibly TRBD1 for D (5 bases). CDR1 and CDR2 from the germline V gene are MNHEY and SVGEGT. V lost 8 bases, J lost 4 bases, and 14 bases lay in between. The CDR3 runs 13 residues. The CDR3 loop is CASLDSPPYGYTF. The CDR3 nucleotides are TGTGCCAGCCTAGACAGCCCTCCCTATGGCTACACCTTC.

This clonotype has ten or more counts. The chain couples TRBV3-1 to TRBJ2-2; 12 positions agree with TRBD2. Germline-derived CDR1 and CDR2 are LGHDT and YNNKEL (reference sequence). Germline trimming cut 8 bases from V and 3 bases from J; bases unmatched to any gene: 4. CDR3 length equals 15 residues. The CDR3 loop reads CASGRLAGDTGELFF. Written as DNA, the CDR3 is TGTGCCAGCGGGAGACTAGCGGGAGACACCGGGGAGCTGTTTTTT.

This clonotype has more than one count but fewer than ten. The chain has TRBV12-3 or TRBV12-4 and TRBJ2-2; 8 bases align to TRBD2. Trimming removed 10 bases from V and 5 bases from J; junction bases left unmatched: 6. The CDR3 loop spans 13 amino acids. CDR3 loop: CATLGGGTGELFF. In DNA, the CDR3 is TGTGCCACCCTCGGGGGGGGAACCGGGGAGCTGTTTTTT.